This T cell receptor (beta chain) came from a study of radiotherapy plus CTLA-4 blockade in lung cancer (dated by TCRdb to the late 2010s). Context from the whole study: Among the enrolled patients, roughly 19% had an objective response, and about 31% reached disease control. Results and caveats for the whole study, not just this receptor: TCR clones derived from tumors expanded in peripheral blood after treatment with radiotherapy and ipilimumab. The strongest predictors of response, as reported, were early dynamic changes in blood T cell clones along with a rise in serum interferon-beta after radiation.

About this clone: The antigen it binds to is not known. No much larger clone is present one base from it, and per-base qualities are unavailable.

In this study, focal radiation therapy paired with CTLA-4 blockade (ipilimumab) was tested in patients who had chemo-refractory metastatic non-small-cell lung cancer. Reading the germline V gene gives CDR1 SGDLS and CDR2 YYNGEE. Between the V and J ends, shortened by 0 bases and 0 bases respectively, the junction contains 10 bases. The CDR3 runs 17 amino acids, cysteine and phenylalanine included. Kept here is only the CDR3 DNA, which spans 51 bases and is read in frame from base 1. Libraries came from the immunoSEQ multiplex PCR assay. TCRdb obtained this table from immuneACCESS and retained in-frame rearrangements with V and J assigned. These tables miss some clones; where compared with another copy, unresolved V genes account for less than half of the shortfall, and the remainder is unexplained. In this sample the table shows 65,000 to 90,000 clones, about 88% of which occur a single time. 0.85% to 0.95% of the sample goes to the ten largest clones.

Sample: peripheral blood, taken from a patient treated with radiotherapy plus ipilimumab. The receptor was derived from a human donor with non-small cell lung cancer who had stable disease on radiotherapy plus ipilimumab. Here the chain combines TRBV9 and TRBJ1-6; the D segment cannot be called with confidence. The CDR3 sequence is CASSVGPSSSYNSPLHF. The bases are TGTGCCAGCAGCGTAGGGCCGTCGAGCTCCTATAATTCACCCCTCCACTTT.